Below, 22 T cell receptor beta chains from the same sample are listed, as sequenced in a study of blood T cell repertoires in COVID-19. Data came from immunoSEQ multiplex PCR; TCRdb stores just in-frame clones and leaves some out. The table has 250,000 to 300,000 clones, roughly 85% seen once; the top ten hold under 8%. Sequences were obtained from PBMCs or T cells enriched from blood (not recorded which). These receptors were collected from a woman aged 45-59 years who had been exposed to COVID-19.

This clone was found once. This sequence joins TRBV2 and TRBJ1-2; 8 bases are shared with TRBD1. Germline V gene sequence: CDR1 SNHLY, CDR2 FYNNEI. V was clipped by 7 bases and J by 7 bases; unmatched bases: 11. The CDR3 is made up of 14 amino acids. CDR3 sequence reads: CASNHGQGVSGYTF. DNA of the CDR3: TGTGCCAGCAATCATGGACAGGGTGTGAGTGGCTACACCTTC.

The V call is TRBV19, the J call TRBJ1-2, with TRBD1 identical over 7 bases. This CDR3 spans 14 amino acids. Germline-derived CDR1 and CDR2 are LNHDA and SQIVND (reference sequence). Trimming at V came to 5 bases and at J to 4 bases, leaving 7 bases not matched to a gene. This CDR3 reads CASSGQGGTYGYTF. The CDR3 bases are TGTGCCAGTAGTGGCCAGGGGGGTACCTATGGCTACACCTTC.

Points on this clone: Relative to the germline gene, one junction end is altered; a read error may explain this. The V and J genes are TRBV5-1 and TRBJ2-7, with 7 nucleotides matching TRBD2. The CDR3 totals 15 residues. Germline V gene sequence: CDR1 SGHRS, CDR2 YFSETQ. The CDR3 sequence: CASRLENAGDYEQYF. The CDR3 bases are TGCGCCAGCAGATTGGAGAATGCGGGAGACTACGAGCAGTACTTC.

The rearrangement joins TRBV3-1 (or the pseudogene TRBV3-2) to TRBJ2-5; 11 nucleotides match TRBD1. This CDR3 has 16 amino acids. V dropped 4 bases and J dropped 1; count of bases not matched to a gene: 5. Germline assignment: CDR1 LGHDT and CDR2 YNNKEL (reference sequence). The CDR3 is CASSPGTGGFQETQYF. CDR3 in DNA: TGTGCCAGCAGCCCAGGGACAGGGGGATTCCAAGAGACCCAGTACTTC.

V gene TRBV7-6 combines with J gene TRBJ1-4, with 7 bases that match TRBD1. The length of the CDR3 is 17 residues. CDR1 and CDR2 from the germline V gene are SGHVS and FNYEAQ. Losses at the gene ends were 2 bases for V and 6 bases for J; bases not matched to a gene: 12. This CDR3 reads CASSLRPPKGADEKLFF. The CDR3 DNA sequence: TGTGCCAGCAGCTTACGACCCCCCAAGGGGGCGGATGAAAAACTGTTTTTT.

A single count supports this clone. The chain joins TRBV7-9 to TRBJ1-1; D gene uncertain. Germline CDR1 and CDR2: SEHNR and FQNEAQ (reference sequence). This CDR3 comprises 14 residues. V lost 4 bases to trimming and J lost 9 bases, with 18 bases between them. CDR3 loop: CASSYPFDKTKAFF. DNA for the CDR3: TGTGCCAGCAGCTATCCCTTCGACAAAACCAAAGCTTTCTTT.

The genes are TRBV7-9 and TRBJ2-7; D call uncertain. V shed 1 base and J shed 2 bases, with 6 bases lying between them. The CDR3 has 13 residues. Germline-derived CDR1 and CDR2 are SEHNR and FQNEAQ (reference sequence). CDR3 in amino acids: CASSLGHPYEQYF. The CDR3 DNA sequence: TGTGCCAGCAGCTTAGGGCATCCCTACGAGCAGTACTTC.

The gene calls are TRBV27 and TRBJ2-2; D call uncertain. Trimming took off 8 bases at V and 0 bases at J, with 7 bases between the two ends. From germline, CDR1 is MNHEY and CDR2 SMNVEV (reference sequence). The CDR3 is 13 residues long. The CDR3: CASGLANTGELFF. CDR3 DNA: TGTGCCAGCGGCCTAGCGAACACCGGGGAGCTGTTTTTT.

The chain combines TRBV18 with TRBJ1-2; no firm D call. Trimming stripped 0 bases from V and 1 base from J, with 3 bases between. This CDR3 contains 13 residues. Germline V gives CDR1 KGHSH, CDR2 LQKENI. The chain's CDR3 is CASSPPYNYGYTF. CDR3 coding DNA: TGTGCCAGCTCACCACCGTATAACTATGGCTACACCTTC.

V is TRBV15 and J is TRBJ1-2, with 7 nucleotides matching TRBD1. There are 14 residues in the CDR3. The V gene end was trimmed by 3 bases and the J gene end by 6 bases; junction bases not matched to a gene: 7. Germline values: CDR1 LNHNV, CDR2 YYDKDF (reference sequence). The CDR3 DNA reads as TGTGCCACCAGCAGTGCGGACAGGAGGGATGGCTACACCTTC. Residues: CATSSADRRDGYTF.

The chain carries TRBV30 and TRBJ2-5; tentatively, D is TRBD2 (6 bases). Looked up from germline, CDR1 is GTSNPN and CDR2 is SVGIG (reference sequence). The CDR3 extends over 13 amino acids. V was pared by 2 bases and J by 5 bases, with 12 bases between. The CDR3 DNA reads TGTGCCTGGAGTCCACGGGGAGGCGAGACCCAGTACTTC. Its translation: CAWSPRGGETQYF.

CDR3 in DNA: TGTGCCACCAGCAGAGATTATTTCGCTAGCGGGGGGTCCGGGGTGTTGTTCTTC. Residues: CATSRDYFASGGSGVLFF. The chain combines TRBV15 with TRBJ2-1, with TRBD2 matching 11 bases. CDR1 is LNHNV and CDR2 is YYDKDF in the germline V gene (reference sequence). The CDR3 runs 18 residues. Trimming at V came to 0 bases and at J to 15 bases, leaving 19 bases not matched to a gene.

The rearrangement joins TRBV6-1 to TRBJ2-5; no reliable D call. Germline-derived CDR1 and CDR2 are MNHNS and SASEGT. The CDR3 length is 14 residues. Trimming removed 2 bases from V and 4 bases from J, with 11 bases in between. CDR3 bases: TGTGCCAGCAGTGAACAGAATATACGAGAGACCCAGTACTTC. It yields the protein CASSEQNIRETQYF.

The chain is built from TRBV13 and TRBJ1-3; 7 nucleotides match TRBD1. This CDR3 is 15 amino acids long. Germline assignment: CDR1 PRHDT and CDR2 FYEKMQ (reference sequence). Trimming took 1 base from V and 1 from J; bases not matched to a gene: 1. The CDR3 reads CASSLATGSGNTIYF. As DNA, the CDR3 is TGTGCCAGCAGCTTAGCGACAGGGTCTGGAAACACCATATATTTT.

This rearrangement joins TRBV6-1 to TRBJ1-2; no definite D call. Germline CDR1 is MNHNS and CDR2 is SASEGT. CDR3 length: 14 amino acids. V was clipped by 1 base and J by 10 bases, with 16 bases between them. The CDR3 region has the DNA TGTGCCAGCAGTGAAGGAGGCAAGGGAGCACCCTACACCTTC. Its protein is CASSEGGKGAPYTF.

A note on this clone: In the same sample, other DNA sequences code for this CDR3. The chain joins TRBV2 to TRBJ2-2, with D maybe TRBD2 (6 bases). The CDR3 has 15 amino acids. Per the germline V gene, CDR1 is SNHLY and CDR2 is FYNNEI. V dropped 3 bases and J dropped 5 bases, with 13 bases sitting between them. The CDR3 DNA follows: TGTGCCAGCAGTGACGGGGTCGCGGGGACCGGGGAGCTGTTTTTT. Its protein is CASSDGVAGTGELFF.

The rearrangement joins TRBV6-6 to TRBJ1-2; weak D call: TRBD1 (6 bases). The germline gives CDR1 MNHNY, CDR2 SVGAGI (reference sequence). Trimming took 11 bases from V and 8 from J, leaving 21 bases between them. This CDR3 contains 13 residues. The CDR3 coding sequence is TGTGCCGGCAAGGGCTACGGGGGGGGCGGCTACACCTTC. It is translated as CAGKGYGGGGYTF.

The CDR3 DNA follows: TGTGCCAGCAGCCAGAGACAGGTCGGGATTGAAAAACTGTTTTTT. This gives the protein CASSQRQVGIEKLFF. The genes are TRBV3-1 (or the pseudogene TRBV3-2) and TRBJ1-4; D may be TRBD1 (6 bases). Germline lookup yields CDR1 LGHDT and CDR2 YNNKEL (reference sequence). V was trimmed by 3 bases and J by 7 bases, leaving 15 bases between them. The CDR3 sequence is 15 residues long.

The chain recombines TRBV19 with TRBJ1-1; D might be TRBD1 (5 bases). The CDR3 totals 15 residues. Germline V gene lookup returns CDR1 LNHDA and CDR2 SQIVND (reference sequence). V shed 4 bases and J shed 1 base, with 13 bases lying between them. The CDR3 here is CASSKAGRQNTEAFF. For the CDR3, the DNA is TGTGCCAGTAGTAAGGCGGGACGGCAGAACACTGAAGCTTTCTTT.

This clone occurred once. The chain combines TRBV14 with TRBJ2-1; 9 bases align to TRBD1. V shed 0 bases and J 10 bases; nucleotides not matched to a gene: 10. There are 16 residues in the CDR3. The V gene's germline CDR1 is SGHDN and CDR2 FVKESK. CDR3: CASSQEMGQGRMEQFF. DNA of the CDR3: TGTGCCAGCAGCCAAGAAATGGGACAGGGCCGTATGGAGCAGTTCTTC.

The genes are TRBV7-9 and TRBJ2-7; 10 bases map to TRBD1. V dropped 5 bases and J dropped 6; count of bases not matched to a gene: 4. Looked up from germline, CDR1 is SEHNR and CDR2 is FQNEAQ (reference sequence). The CDR3 is 13 amino acids. The CDR3 sequence: CASSPGQGSEQYF. The CDR3 DNA sequence: TGTGCCAGCAGCCCGGGACAGGGGTCCGAGCAGTACTTC.

The chain recombines TRBV28 with TRBJ1-5, with a tentative D call TRBD1 (6 bases). The length of the CDR3 is 15 residues. With 5 bases removed from V and 0 bases from J, the gap between germline ends came to 11 bases. In germline, CDR1 is MDHEN, CDR2 SYDVKM. CDR3 sequence (DNA): TGTGCCAGCAGTGTCACAGGGAATAGCAATCAGCCCCAGCATTTT. Its protein is CASSVTGNSNQPQHF.